The rows below give T cell receptor beta chains drawn from one sample of a study of cytotoxic CD8 clonotypes in ibrutinib-treated CLL. Assay: immunoSEQ multiplex PCR; the TCRdb copy retains only in-frame clones and omits some. The sample lists around 60,000 clones, over 60% occurring once. The starting material was PBMCs, obtained after 12 months of ibrutinib treatment. All receptors come from a human donor with chronic lymphocytic leukemia. Both conserved end residues are part of each CDR3. The order of the fields is CDR3 protein, CDR3 DNA, clone size, V gene, D gene, J gene. The D gene is left open where the match is weak. Clone size is not always given. Where it is, it says once, few, many or a class for expanded clones.

CDR3aa: CASSLESRRGNNEQFF
CDR3nt: TGTGCCAGCAGCTTAGAGTCCCGGCGGGGAAACAATGAGCAGTTCTTC
abundance: NA
v_gene: TRBV11-2
d_gene: NA
j_gene: TRBJ2-1

CDR3aa: CASSLYGTSGGFEQYF
CDR3nt: TGTGCCAGCAGTTTATACGGGACTAGCGGGGGCTTCGAGCAGTACTTC
abundance: NA
v_gene: TRBV27
d_gene: TRBD2
j_gene: TRBJ2-7

CDR3aa: CASKLEASWGQPQHF
CDR3nt: TGCGCCAGCAAGTTAGAGGCGTCCTGGGGTCAGCCCCAGCATTTT
abundance: NA
v_gene: TRBV4-1
d_gene: NA
j_gene: TRBJ1-5

CDR3aa: CASSPGTESYEQYF
CDR3nt: TGTGCCAGCTCACCCGGGACTGAGTCCTACGAGCAGTACTTC
abundance: NA
v_gene: TRBV18
d_gene: NA
j_gene: TRBJ2-7

CDR3aa: CASSDGTSTDTQYF
CDR3nt: TGTGCCAGCAGCGATGGAACAAGCACAGATACGCAGTATTTT
abundance: NA
v_gene: TRBV7-2
d_gene: NA
j_gene: TRBJ2-3

CDR3aa: CASSPGTSGSFLHEQYF
CDR3nt: TGCGCCAGCAGCCCGGGGACTAGCGGGAGTTTTCTCCACGAGCAGTACTTC
abundance: NA
v_gene: TRBV5-1
d_gene: TRBD2
j_gene: TRBJ2-7

CDR3aa: CASSSPGTSGSYEQYF
CDR3nt: TGTGCCAGCAGTTCTCCCGGGACTAGCGGATCCTACGAGCAGTACTTC
abundance: NA
v_gene: TRBV28
d_gene: TRBD2
j_gene: TRBJ2-7

CDR3aa: CASSSSEQFF
CDR3nt: TGTGCCAGCAGTTCCTCTGAGCAGTTCTTC
abundance: NA
v_gene: TRBV6-5
d_gene: NA
j_gene: TRBJ2-1

CDR3aa: CSVLQGTNEKLFF
CDR3nt: TGCAGCGTTCTTCAGGGGACTAATGAAAAACTGTTTTTT
abundance: NA
v_gene: TRBV29-1
d_gene: NA
j_gene: TRBJ1-4

CDR3aa: CAWSLGGTGSYEQYF
CDR3nt: TGTGCCTGGAGTTTAGGGGGGACAGGGAGTTACGAGCAGTACTTC
abundance: NA
v_gene: TRBV30
d_gene: TRBD1
j_gene: TRBJ2-7

CDR3aa: CAWSTWTSGSYEQYF
CDR3nt: TGTGCCTGGAGTACATGGACTAGCGGGAGTTACGAGCAGTACTTC
abundance: NA
v_gene: TRBV30
d_gene: TRBD2
j_gene: TRBJ2-7

CDR3aa: CASRDQGKQYF
CDR3nt: TGTGCCAGCAGAGACCAGGGGAAACAGTACTTC
abundance: few
v_gene: TRBV2
d_gene: NA
j_gene: TRBJ2-7

CDR3aa: CASSKITPTSRPTYEQYF
CDR3nt: TGCGCCAGCAGCAAAATCACGCCGACTAGCCGACCTACCTACGAGCAGTACTTC
abundance: NA
v_gene: TRBV5-1
d_gene: TRBD2
j_gene: TRBJ2-7

CDR3aa: CASSPGPAGLYNEQFF
CDR3nt: TGCGCCAGCAGCCCAGGGCCAGCAGGGTTATACAATGAGCAGTTCTTC
abundance: once
v_gene: TRBV4-1
d_gene: NA
j_gene: TRBJ2-1

CDR3aa: CASRRDGNTIYF
CDR3nt: TGTGCCAGCAGGAGGGATGGAAACACCATATATTTT
abundance: NA
v_gene: TRBV2
d_gene: NA
j_gene: TRBJ1-3

CDR3aa: CASSQELVGNEQFF
CDR3nt: TGCGCCAGCAGCCAAGAACTAGTTGGCAATGAGCAGTTCTTC
abundance: NA
v_gene: TRBV4-3
d_gene: NA
j_gene: TRBJ2-1

CDR3aa: CSGRVGGETQYF
CDR3nt: TGCAGCGGTCGAGTGGGGGGAGAGACCCAGTACTTC
abundance: NA
v_gene: TRBV29-1
d_gene: NA
j_gene: TRBJ2-5

CDR3aa: CASSRLLAGETQYF
CDR3nt: TGTGCCAGCAGCCGATTACTAGCTGGGGAGACCCAGTACTTC
abundance: NA
v_gene: TRBV2
d_gene: NA
j_gene: TRBJ2-5

CDR3aa: CASSPDRDSSYEQYF
CDR3nt: TGTGCCAGCAGCCCTGACAGGGATAGCTCCTACGAGCAGTACTTC
abundance: NA
v_gene: TRBV2
d_gene: TRBD1
j_gene: TRBJ2-7

CDR3aa: CASSIEQGFSNQPQHF
CDR3nt: TGTGCCAGTAGTATAGAACAGGGATTCAGTAATCAGCCCCAGCATTTT
abundance: NA
v_gene: TRBV19
d_gene: NA
j_gene: TRBJ1-5

CDR3aa: CASSPRLAGDTDTQYF
CDR3nt: TGCGCCAGCAGCCCGAGACTAGCGGGGGACACAGATACGCAGTATTTT
abundance: NA
v_gene: TRBV4-1
d_gene: TRBD2
j_gene: TRBJ2-3

CDR3aa: CASGGRTGTNYEQYF
CDR3nt: TGTGCCAGCGGAGGAAGAACCGGGACTAACTACGAGCAGTACTTC
abundance: NA
v_gene: TRBV2
d_gene: TRBD2
j_gene: TRBJ2-7

CDR3aa: CASSVRDSPLHF
CDR3nt: TGTGCCAGTAGTGTCCGGGATTCACCCCTCCACTTT
abundance: NA
v_gene: TRBV19
d_gene: NA
j_gene: TRBJ1-6

CDR3aa: CASSRGTGGGYEQYF
CDR3nt: TGTGCCAGCAGCCGCGGGACAGGGGGTGGGTACGAGCAGTACTTC
abundance: NA
v_gene: TRBV6-5
d_gene: TRBD1
j_gene: TRBJ2-7